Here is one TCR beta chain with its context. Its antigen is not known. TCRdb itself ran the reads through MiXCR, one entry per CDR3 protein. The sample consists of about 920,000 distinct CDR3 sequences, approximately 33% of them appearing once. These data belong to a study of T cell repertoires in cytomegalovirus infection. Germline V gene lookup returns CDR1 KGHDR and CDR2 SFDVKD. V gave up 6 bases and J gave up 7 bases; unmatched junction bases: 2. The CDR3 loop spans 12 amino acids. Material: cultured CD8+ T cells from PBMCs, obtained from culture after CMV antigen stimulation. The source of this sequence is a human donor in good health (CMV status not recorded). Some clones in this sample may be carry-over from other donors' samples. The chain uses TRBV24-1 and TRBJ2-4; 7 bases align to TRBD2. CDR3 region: CATSLGGNIQYF. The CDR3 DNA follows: TGTGCCACCAGTCTCGGGGGGAACATTCAGTACTTC.